One sample yielded the 13 T cell receptor beta chains listed below, sequenced in a study of metastatic and nonmetastatic thyroid tumors. TCRdb re-clonotyped the PCR reads via MiXCR. Here the sample spans 40,000 or so clones, approximately 44% being singletons. No patient had received any treatment before thyroid surgery. The sequencing sample was made of tumor tissue. These receptors all stem from a male donor with papillary thyroid cancer or a benign thyroid nodule (not recorded which). Some clones in this sample may be carry-over from other donors' samples.

The chain carries TRBV6-6 and TRBJ2-7; D possibly corresponds to TRBD2 (6 bases). Germline V gene lookup returns CDR1 MNHNY and CDR2 SVGAGI (reference sequence). The CDR3 length is 13 residues. Trimming cost V 4 bases and J 5 bases, with 12 bases left between them. The CDR3 DNA reads as TGTGCCAGCAGTTCACTAGCTTTTAACGAGCAGTACTTC. This sequence encodes CASSSLAFNEQYF.

This clone was found a few times. This chain joins TRBV6-1 and TRBJ2-2, with 10 bases identical to TRBD1. Germline V gene data show CDR1 as MNHNS and CDR2 as SASEGT. The CDR3 is 15 amino acids. Trimming cost V 5 bases and J 4 bases; bases outside gene matches: 4. This chain's CDR3 is CASSLRDRGTGELFF. For the CDR3, the DNA is TGTGCCAGCAGTCTCCGGGACAGGGGCACCGGGGAGCTGTTTTTT.

V is TRBV2 and J is TRBJ1-5; D is undetermined. The CDR3 has 15 residues. The V gene's germline CDR1 is SNHLY and CDR2 FYNNEI. Trimming removed 4 bases at V and 0 bases at J, with 10 bases between. CDR3 in amino acids: CASSGGENSNQPQHF. CDR3 DNA: TGTGCCAGCAGTGGTGGGGAGAATAGCAATCAGCCCCAGCATTTT.

This clone was seen a handful of times. The chain recombines TRBV24-1 with TRBJ2-1; D unresolved. Looked up from germline, CDR1 is KGHDR and CDR2 is SFDVKD. V was shortened by 4 bases and J by 7 bases, with 13 bases between the two germline ends. This CDR3 is built from 14 residues. The CDR3 sequence is CATSDPRVGNEQFF. The DNA of the CDR3 is TGTGCCACCAGTGACCCCCGAGTCGGAAATGAGCAGTTCTTC.

This clone was seen only a few times. The J gene is TRBJ2-7, the V gene TRBV28; 7 bases line up with TRBD1. The CDR3 contains 13 residues. Per germline, CDR1 MDHEN and CDR2 SYDVKM. V gave up 5 bases and J gave up 4 bases; unmatched junction bases: 5. The CDR3 sequence: CASSPGDSYEQYV. CDR3 sequence (DNA): TGTGCCAGCAGTCCCGGGGACAGTTACGAGCAGTACGTC.

The J gene is TRBJ2-7, the V gene TRBV11-2; 11 bases fit TRBD2. Germline CDR1 is SGHAT and CDR2 is FQNNGV. The CDR3 sequence is 16 residues long. Trimming took 4 bases from V and 2 from J; bases not matched to a gene: 7. For the CDR3, the DNA is TGTGCCAGCAGCTCCAGGACTAGCGGGCCCCCCTACGAGCAGTACTTC. Its protein product is CASSSRTSGPPYEQYF.

This clone was counted between two and nine times. This chain connects TRBV5-1 to TRBJ2-2; 8 bases match TRBD1. The CDR3 totals 15 residues. Germline V lookup: CDR1 SGHRS, CDR2 YFSETQ. Trimming took 0 bases from V and 4 from J; bases not matched to a gene: 2. The CDR3 DNA reads TGCGCCAGCAGCTTGGCCACAGGGGGCACCGGGGAGCTGTTTTTT. This codes for CASSLATGGTGELFF.

This clone turned up a few times. The chain is built from TRBV19 and TRBJ1-5, with D maybe TRBD1 (6 bases). V lost 3 bases and J 7 bases, leaving 13 bases between the germline ends. Germline V gene lookup returns CDR1 LNHDA and CDR2 SQIVND (reference sequence). The CDR3 consists of 14 residues. The CDR3 nucleotides read TGTGCCAGTAGTATGACCAGGGGATCCCAGCCCCAGCATTTT. This sequence encodes CASSMTRGSQPQHF.

The V and J genes are TRBV7-9 and TRBJ1-6; no clear D gene. Trimming pared 5 bases from V and 7 bases from J, leaving 15 bases between. CDR1 is SEHNR, CDR2 FQNEAQ, per germline (reference sequence). The CDR3 covers 15 residues. CDR3: CASSPVQAGNSPLHF. The CDR3 DNA reads TGTGCCAGCAGCCCTGTTCAGGCGGGGAATTCACCCCTCCACTTT.

The genes are TRBV9 and TRBJ2-1; the D gene is possibly TRBD2 (6 bases). V was trimmed by 0 bases and J by 6 bases, leaving 19 bases between them. The CDR3 is 17 residues long. Germline values: CDR1 SGDLS, CDR2 YYNGEE. CDR3: CASSVDDRTNFCNEQFF. In nucleotides, the CDR3 is TGTGCCAGCAGCGTAGATGATCGGACTAACTTTTGCAATGAGCAGTTCTTC.

J is TRBJ2-7 and V is TRBV6-1, with 9 nucleotides matching TRBD1. The junction had 16 bases not matched to a gene; V was cut back by 7 bases and J by 3 bases. This CDR3 region has 17 residues. CDR1 and CDR2 (germline): MNHNS, SASEGT. The CDR3 nucleotides are TGTGCCAGCACCGAACGTTGGGACAGGGTCAAAGGCTACGAGCAGTACTTC. As protein: CASTERWDRVKGYEQYF.

This sequence joins TRBV12-3 or TRBV12-4 and TRBJ2-1; D call uncertain. Trimming took 4 bases from V and 9 from J, leaving 10 bases between them. The CDR3 is 12 amino acids. CDR3 in DNA: TGTGCCAGCAGTTCCTACAGAGGTGAGCAGTTCTTC. Translation: CASSSYRGEQFF.

This chain links TRBV20-1 with TRBJ1-3, with no clear D. Germline V CDR1 and CDR2: DFQATT, SNEGSKA (reference sequence). CDR3 length: 16 residues. Trimming shortened V by 6 bases and J by 4 bases, and 22 bases separated the two germline ends. CDR3 nucleotide sequence: TGCAGTGCCCCCGGACCACAGCGGGCTAGCGGAAACACCATATATTTT. Its protein product is CSAPGPQRASGNTIYF.